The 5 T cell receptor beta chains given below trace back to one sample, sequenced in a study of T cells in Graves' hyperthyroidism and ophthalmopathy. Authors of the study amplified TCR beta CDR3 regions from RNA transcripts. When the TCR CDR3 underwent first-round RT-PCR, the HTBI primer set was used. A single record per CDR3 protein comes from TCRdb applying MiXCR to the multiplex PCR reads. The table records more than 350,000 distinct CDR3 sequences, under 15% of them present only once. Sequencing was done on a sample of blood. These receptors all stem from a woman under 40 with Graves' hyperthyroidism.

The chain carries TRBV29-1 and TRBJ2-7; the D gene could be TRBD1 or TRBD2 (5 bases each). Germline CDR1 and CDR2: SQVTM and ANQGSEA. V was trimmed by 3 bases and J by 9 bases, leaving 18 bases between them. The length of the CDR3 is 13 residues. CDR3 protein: CSVEKRGVHGQYF. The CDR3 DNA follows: TGCAGCGTTGAGAAGCGAGGGGTTCATGGGCAGTACTTC.

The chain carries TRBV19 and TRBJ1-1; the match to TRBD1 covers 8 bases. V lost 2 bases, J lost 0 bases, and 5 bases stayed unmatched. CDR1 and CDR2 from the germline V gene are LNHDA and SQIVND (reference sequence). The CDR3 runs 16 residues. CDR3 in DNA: TGTGCCAGTAGTATACCAAGGACAGGGATGAACACTGAAGCTTTCTTT. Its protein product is CASSIPRTGMNTEAFF.

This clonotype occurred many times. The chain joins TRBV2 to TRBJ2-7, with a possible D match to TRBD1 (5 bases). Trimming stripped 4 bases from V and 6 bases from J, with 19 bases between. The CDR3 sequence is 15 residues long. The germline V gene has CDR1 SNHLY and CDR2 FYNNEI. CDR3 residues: CASSVKWAGSREQYF. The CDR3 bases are TGTGCCAGCAGTGTTAAGTGGGCAGGGTCGCGCGAGCAGTACTTC.

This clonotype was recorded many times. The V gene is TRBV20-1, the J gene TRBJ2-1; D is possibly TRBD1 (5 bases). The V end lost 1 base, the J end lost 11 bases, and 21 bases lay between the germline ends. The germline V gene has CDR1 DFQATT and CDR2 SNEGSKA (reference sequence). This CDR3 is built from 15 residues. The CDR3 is CSARGITAQGGQQFF. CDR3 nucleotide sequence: TGCAGTGCTAGAGGTATAACGGCCCAGGGTGGTCAGCAGTTCTTC.

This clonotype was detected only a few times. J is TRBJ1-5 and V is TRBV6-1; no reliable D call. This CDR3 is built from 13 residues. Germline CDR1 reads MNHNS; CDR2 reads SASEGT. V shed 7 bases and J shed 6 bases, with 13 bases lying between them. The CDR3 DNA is TGTGCCAGCACCCCTTGGGCGGGTCAGCCCCAGCATTTT. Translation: CASTPWAGQPQHF.